Listed here is a single T cell receptor (beta chain). Its antigen is undetermined. Germline and junction disagree at one end, which may indicate a read error. The sample is drawn from a study of tumor and adjacent non-tumor tissue in lung cancer. The overall study: The patients, 10 men and five or six women, were 31 to 76 with stage I to III disease. Each sample yielded approximately 4.2 million productive TCRbeta reads on average.

Notes on the study in general: Top 100 clones took a larger repertoire share in normal lung.

This CDR3 is built from 16 residues. Germline CDR1 is MNHEY and CDR2 is SVGAGI. No cell sorting was done before RNA was extracted from the tissue. Distant lung tissue was collected more than 3 cm away from the tumor edge. The library came from three nested PCR rounds adapted from ARM-PCR protocols. MiXCR, run by TCRdb on the multiplex PCR reads, gives a single entry per CDR3 protein. The table lists roughly 74,000 distinct CDR3 sequences, around 76% of them singletons. Sequencing used distant non-tumor lung tissue. The clonotype comes from a man in his sixties or seventies with non-small cell lung cancer. V is TRBV6-5 and J is TRBJ1-6; D is ambiguous. In DNA form, the CDR3 reads TGTGCCAACAGTAAAGCCGGAACGGAGGTTTATTCACCCCTCCACTTT. As protein: CANSKAGTEVYSPLHF.